A selection of T cell receptor beta chains follows, all from one sample in a study of CD8 T cells in Susac syndrome. TCRdb called the immunoSEQ multiplex PCR reads again in MiXCR, with one record for every CDR3 protein. The table shows 100,000 to 150,000 distinct CDR3 sequences, with about 93% occurring only once. Specimen: CD4+ T cells from PBMCs. The receptors shown here come from a human donor in good health. Each CDR3 is given with its conserved first and last residue. The D gene is left open where the match is weak. Where a row states a size, it is once, few, many or the class of an expanded clone; other rows omit it.

J | size | D | V | CDR3 | DNA
TRBJ2-2 | - | - | TRBV25-1 | CASSRGGLTGELFF | TGTGCCAGCAGTAGGGGCGGACTCACCGGGGAGCTGTTTTTT
TRBJ2-1 | - | TRBD1 | TRBV18 | CASSPTGGSYNEQFF | TGTGCCAGCTCCCCCACAGGGGGGTCCTACAATGAGCAGTTCTTC
TRBJ2-7 | few | TRBD2 | TRBV7-2 | CASSFSLAGGEQYF | TGTGCCAGCAGCTTCAGTCTAGCGGGGGGGGAGCAGTACTTC
TRBJ2-1 | - | - | TRBV12-3/TRBV12-4 | CASRVGGEEQFF | TGTGCCAGCAGGGTCGGGGGCGAAGAGCAGTTCTTC
TRBJ2-1 | - | TRBD1 | TRBV27 | CASSFGTGIFPGEQFF | TGTGCCAGCAGTTTCGGGACAGGGATATTCCCCGGTGAGCAGTTCTTC
TRBJ2-2 | - | - | TRBV20-1 | CSARPFGAGQSSGELFF | TGCAGTGCTAGACCCTTCGGGGCGGGACAGTCCTCAGGGGAGCTGTTTTTT
TRBJ1-2 | - | - | TRBV4-2 | CASSREQGDYGYTF | TGTGCCAGCAGCCGCGAGCAGGGCGACTATGGCTACACCTTC
TRBJ2-3 | - | TRBD2 | TRBV7-2 | CASSTRLAGVDTQYF | TGTGCCAGCAGCACGCGACTAGCGGGAGTAGATACGCAGTATTTT
TRBJ1-1 | - | - | TRBV29-1 | CSVEGVGLNTEAFF | TGCAGCGTGGAGGGGGTCGGCCTGAACACTGAAGCTTTCTTT
TRBJ1-1 | - | - | TRBV20-1 | CSARALNTEAFF | TGCAGTGCTAGAGCTCTGAACACTGAAGCTTTCTTT
TRBJ1-1 | - | - | TRBV29-1 | CSGGGGAIGEAFF | TGCAGCGGTGGGGGAGGGGCTATTGGTGAAGCTTTCTTT
TRBJ2-5 | - | - | TRBV30 | CAWSRGLGETQYF | TGTGCCTGGAGCCGAGGGCTGGGAGAGACCCAGTACTTC
TRBJ1-1 | - | - | TRBV6-5 | CASSYSQERHIDGGGNREAFF | TGTGCCAGCAGTTATTCGCAGGAGAGGCATATTGACGGCGGGGGAAACCGTGAAGCTTTCTTT
TRBJ2-1 | - | TRBD1 | TRBV12-3/TRBV12-4 | CASSSRQGEQFF | TGTGCCAGCAGTTCCCGACAGGGCGAGCAGTTCTTC
TRBJ1-1 | once | - | TRBV27 | CASSSFRVALNTEAFF | TGTGCCAGCAGTTCCTTCAGGGTAGCCCTGAACACTGAAGCTTTCTTT
TRBJ2-7 | once | TRBD1 | TRBV10-3 | CAISDRDRPPYEQYF | TGTGCCATCAGTGACCGGGACAGACCTCCCTACGAGCAGTACTTC